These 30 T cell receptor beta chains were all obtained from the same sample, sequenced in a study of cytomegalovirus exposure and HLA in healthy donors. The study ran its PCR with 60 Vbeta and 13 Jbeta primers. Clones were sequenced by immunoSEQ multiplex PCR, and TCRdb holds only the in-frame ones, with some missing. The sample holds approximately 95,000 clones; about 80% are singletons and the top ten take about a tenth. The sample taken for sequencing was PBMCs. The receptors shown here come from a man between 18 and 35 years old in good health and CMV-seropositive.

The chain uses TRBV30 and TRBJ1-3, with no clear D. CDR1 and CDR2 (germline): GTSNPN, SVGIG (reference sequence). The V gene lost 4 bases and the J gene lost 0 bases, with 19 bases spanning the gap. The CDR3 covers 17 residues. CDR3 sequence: CAWTNSRRPLSGNTIYF. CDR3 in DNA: TGTGCCTGGACCAACTCTAGGCGGCCGCTCTCTGGAAACACCATATATTTT.

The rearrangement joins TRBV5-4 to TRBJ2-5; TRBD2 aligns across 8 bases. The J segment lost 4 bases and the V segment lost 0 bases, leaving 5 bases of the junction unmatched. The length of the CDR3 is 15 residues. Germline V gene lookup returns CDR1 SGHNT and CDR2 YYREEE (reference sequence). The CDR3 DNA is TGTGCCAGCAGCTTGGAGGGGACTAGGACAGAGACCCAGTACTTC. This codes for CASSLEGTRTETQYF.

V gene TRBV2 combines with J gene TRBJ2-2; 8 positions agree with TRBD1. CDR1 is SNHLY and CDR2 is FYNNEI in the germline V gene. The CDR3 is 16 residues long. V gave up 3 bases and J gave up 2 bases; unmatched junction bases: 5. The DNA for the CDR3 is TGTGCCAGCAGTGACGCAGGGGGCCTAAACACCGGGGAGCTGTTTTTT. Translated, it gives CASSDAGGLNTGELFF.

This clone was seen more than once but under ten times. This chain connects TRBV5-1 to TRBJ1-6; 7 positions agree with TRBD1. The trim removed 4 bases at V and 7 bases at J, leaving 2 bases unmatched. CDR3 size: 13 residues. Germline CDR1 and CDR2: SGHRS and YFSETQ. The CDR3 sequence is CASSPGQNSPLHF. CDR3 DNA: TGCGCCAGCAGCCCGGGACAGAATTCACCCCTCCACTTT.

CDR3 residues: CASSIWTGSGTGELFF. CDR3 DNA: TGTGCCAGCAGCATCTGGACAGGGAGCGGCACCGGGGAGCTGTTTTTT. The V call is TRBV21-1, the J call TRBJ2-2; the D call in the table, TRBD1, was not verified against the DNA. TRBV21-1 is listed as a pseudogene. The CDR3 extends over 16 amino acids.

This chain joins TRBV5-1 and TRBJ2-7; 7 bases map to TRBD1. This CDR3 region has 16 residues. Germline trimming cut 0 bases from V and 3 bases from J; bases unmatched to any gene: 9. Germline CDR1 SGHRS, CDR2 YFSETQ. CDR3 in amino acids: CASSLETGTVSYEQYF. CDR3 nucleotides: TGCGCCAGCAGCTTGGAAACCGGGACAGTCAGCTACGAGCAGTACTTC. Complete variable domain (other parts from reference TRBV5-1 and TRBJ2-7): KAGVTQTPRYLIKTRGQQVTLSCSPISGHRSVSWYQQTPGQGLQFLFEYFSETQRNKGNFPGRFSGRQFSNSRSEMNVSTLELGDSALYLCASSLETGTVSYEQYFGPGTRLTVT.

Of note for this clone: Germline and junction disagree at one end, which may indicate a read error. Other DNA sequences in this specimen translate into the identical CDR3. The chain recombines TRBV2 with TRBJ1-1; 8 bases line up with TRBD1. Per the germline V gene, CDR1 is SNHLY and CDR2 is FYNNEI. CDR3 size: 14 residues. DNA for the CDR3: TGCGCCAGCATGGCAGGGGGCAAGATCACTGAAGCTTTCTTT. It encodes CASMAGGKITEAFF.

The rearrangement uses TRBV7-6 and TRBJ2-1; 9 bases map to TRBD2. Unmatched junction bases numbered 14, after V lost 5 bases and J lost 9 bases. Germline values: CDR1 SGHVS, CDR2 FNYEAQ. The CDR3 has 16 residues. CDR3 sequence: CASSPRSGGSSSEQFF. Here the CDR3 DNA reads TGTGCCAGCAGCCCTCGAAGCGGGGGGTCCTCTAGTGAGCAGTTCTTC.

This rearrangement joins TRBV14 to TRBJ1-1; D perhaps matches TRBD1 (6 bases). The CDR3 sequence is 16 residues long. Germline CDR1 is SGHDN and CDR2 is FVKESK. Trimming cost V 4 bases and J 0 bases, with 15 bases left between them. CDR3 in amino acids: CASSPWQGNMNTEAFF. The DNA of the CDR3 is TGTGCCAGCAGCCCATGGCAGGGGAATATGAACACTGAAGCTTTCTTT.

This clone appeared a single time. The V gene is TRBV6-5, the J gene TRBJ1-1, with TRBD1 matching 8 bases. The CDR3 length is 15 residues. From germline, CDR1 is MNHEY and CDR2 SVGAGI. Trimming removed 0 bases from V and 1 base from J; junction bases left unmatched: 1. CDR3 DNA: TGTGCCAGCAGTTACTCGGACAGGGCGAACACTGAAGCTTTCTTT. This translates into CASSYSDRANTEAFF.

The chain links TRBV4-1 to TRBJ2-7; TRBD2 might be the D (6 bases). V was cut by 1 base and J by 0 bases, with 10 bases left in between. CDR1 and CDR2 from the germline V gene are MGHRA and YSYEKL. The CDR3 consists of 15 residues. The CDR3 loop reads CASSQAGVSSYEQYF. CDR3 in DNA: TGCGCCAGCAGCCAAGCGGGGGTTAGCTCCTACGAGCAGTACTTC.

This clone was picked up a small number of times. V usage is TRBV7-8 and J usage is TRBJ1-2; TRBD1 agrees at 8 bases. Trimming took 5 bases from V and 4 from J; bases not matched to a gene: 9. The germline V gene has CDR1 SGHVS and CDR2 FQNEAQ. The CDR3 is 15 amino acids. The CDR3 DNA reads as TGTGCCAGCAGCCGTGGGACAGGTGAAAGCTATGGCTACACCTTC. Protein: CASSRGTGESYGYTF. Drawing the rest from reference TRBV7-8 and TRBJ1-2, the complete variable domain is GAGVSQSPRYKVAKRGQDVALRCDPISGHVSLFWYQQALGQGPEFLTYFQNEAQLDKSGLPSDRFFAERPEGSVSTLKIQRTQQEDSAVYLCASSRGTGESYGYTFGSGTRLTVV.

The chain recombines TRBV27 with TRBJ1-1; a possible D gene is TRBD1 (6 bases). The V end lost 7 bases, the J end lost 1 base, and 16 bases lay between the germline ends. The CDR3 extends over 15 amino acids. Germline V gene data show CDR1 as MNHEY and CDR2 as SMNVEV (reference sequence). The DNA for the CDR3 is TGTGCCAGCACCTTACAGGGTAGTTCGAACACTGAAGCTTTCTTT. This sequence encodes CASTLQGSSNTEAFF.

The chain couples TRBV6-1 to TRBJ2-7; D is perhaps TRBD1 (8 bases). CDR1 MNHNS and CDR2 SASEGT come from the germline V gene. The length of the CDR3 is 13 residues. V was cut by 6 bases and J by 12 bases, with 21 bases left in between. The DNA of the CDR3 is TGTGCCAGCAGCAATACGAGACAGGGGAGGGGGTACTTC. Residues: CASSNTRQGRGYF.

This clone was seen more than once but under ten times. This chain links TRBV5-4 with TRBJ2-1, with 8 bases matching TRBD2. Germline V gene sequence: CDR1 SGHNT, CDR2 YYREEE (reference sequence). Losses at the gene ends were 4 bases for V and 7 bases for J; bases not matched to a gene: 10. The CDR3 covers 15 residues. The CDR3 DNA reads TGTGCCAGCAGCCGTAGCGGGGCCTCTAAAAATGAGCAGTTCTTC. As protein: CASSRSGASKNEQFF. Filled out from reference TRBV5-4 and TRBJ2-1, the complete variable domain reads ETGVTQSPTHLIKTRGQQVTLRCSSQSGHNTVSWYQQALGQGPQFIFQYYREEENGRGNFPPRFSGLQFPNYSSELNVNALELDDSALYLCASSRSGASKNEQFFGPGTRLTVL.

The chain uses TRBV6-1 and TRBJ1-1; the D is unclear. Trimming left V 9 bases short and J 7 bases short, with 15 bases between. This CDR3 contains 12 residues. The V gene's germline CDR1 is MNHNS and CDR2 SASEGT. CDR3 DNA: TGTGCCAGGAGACTACTCCCCCTTGAAGCTTTCTTT. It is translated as CARRLLPLEAFF.

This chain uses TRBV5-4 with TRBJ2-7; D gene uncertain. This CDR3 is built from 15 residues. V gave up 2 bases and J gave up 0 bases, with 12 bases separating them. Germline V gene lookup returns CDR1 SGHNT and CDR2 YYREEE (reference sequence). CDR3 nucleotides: TGTGCCAGCAGCTTTGGCGGAGACGACTCCTACGAGCAGTACTTC. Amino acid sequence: CASSFGGDDSYEQYF.

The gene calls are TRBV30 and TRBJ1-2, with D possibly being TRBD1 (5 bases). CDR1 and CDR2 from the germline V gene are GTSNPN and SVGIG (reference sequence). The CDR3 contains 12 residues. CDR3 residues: CAETQGMGGYTF. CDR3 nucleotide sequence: TGTGCGGAAACCCAGGGAATGGGCGGCTACACCTTC.

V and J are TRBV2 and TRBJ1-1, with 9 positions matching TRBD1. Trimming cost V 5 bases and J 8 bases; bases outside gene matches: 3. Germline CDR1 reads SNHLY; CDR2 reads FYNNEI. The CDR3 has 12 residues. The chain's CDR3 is CASSHRGLEAFF. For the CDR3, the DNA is TGTGCCAGCAGTCACAGGGGGCTGGAAGCTTTCTTT.

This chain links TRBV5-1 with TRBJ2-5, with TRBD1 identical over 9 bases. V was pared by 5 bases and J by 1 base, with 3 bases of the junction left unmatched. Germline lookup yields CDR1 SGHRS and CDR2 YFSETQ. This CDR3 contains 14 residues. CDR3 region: CASRYRGLQETQYF. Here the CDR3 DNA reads TGCGCCAGCAGATACAGGGGGCTCCAAGAGACCCAGTACTTC.

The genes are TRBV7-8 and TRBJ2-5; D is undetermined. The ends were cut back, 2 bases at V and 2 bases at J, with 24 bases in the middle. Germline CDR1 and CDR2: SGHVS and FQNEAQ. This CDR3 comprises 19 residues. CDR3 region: CASSLSRWVAITKQETQYF. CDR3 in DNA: TGTGCCAGCAGCTTAAGCCGTTGGGTAGCAATAACAAAACAAGAGACCCAGTACTTC.

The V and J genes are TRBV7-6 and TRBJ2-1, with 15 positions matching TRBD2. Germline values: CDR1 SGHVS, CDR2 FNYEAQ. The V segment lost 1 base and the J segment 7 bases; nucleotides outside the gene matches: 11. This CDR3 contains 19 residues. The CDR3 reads CASSLGTTPGLAGGNEQFF. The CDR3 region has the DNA TGTGCCAGCAGCTTAGGAACCACTCCGGGACTAGCGGGGGGTAATGAGCAGTTCTTC.

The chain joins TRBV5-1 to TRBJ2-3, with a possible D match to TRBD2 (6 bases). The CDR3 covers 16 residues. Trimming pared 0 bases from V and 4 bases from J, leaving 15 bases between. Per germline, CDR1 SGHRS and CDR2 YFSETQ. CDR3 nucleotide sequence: TGCGCCAGCAGCTTGGTTCTGGGGACTGGCGCAGATACGCAGTATTTT. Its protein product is CASSLVLGTGADTQYF.

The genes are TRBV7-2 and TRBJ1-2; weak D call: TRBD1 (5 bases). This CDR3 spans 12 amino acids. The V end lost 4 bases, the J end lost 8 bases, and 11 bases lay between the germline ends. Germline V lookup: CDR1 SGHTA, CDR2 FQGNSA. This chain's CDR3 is CASSSREGGYTF. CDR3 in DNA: TGTGCCAGCAGCTCGAGGGAGGGGGGCTACACCTTC.

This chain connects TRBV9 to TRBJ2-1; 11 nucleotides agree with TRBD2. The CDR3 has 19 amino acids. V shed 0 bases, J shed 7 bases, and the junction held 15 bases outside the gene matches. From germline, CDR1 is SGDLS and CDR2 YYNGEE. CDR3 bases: TGTGCCAGCAGCGTAGAGAGGAGCGGGACTAGCGGATTTGGGAATGAGCAGTTCTTC. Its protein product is CASSVERSGTSGFGNEQFF.

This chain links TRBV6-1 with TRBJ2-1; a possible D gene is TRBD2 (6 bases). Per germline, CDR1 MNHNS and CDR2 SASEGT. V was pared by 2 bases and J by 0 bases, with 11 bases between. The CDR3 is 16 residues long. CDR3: CASSETATSSYNEQFF. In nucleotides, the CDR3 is TGTGCCAGCAGTGAAACCGCGACTAGCTCCTACAATGAGCAGTTCTTC.

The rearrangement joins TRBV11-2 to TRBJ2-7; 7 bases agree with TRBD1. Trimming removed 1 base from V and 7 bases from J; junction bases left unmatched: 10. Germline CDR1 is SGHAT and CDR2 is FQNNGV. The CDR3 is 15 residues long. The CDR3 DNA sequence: TGTGCCAGCAGCTTAGGGTCAGGGGGAAATTTGGAGCAGTACTTC. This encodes CASSLGSGGNLEQYF.

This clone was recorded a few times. The CDR3 here is CSAQAGHRTDEQYF. CDR3 nucleotide sequence: TGCAGCGCCCAAGCGGGACACCGAACCGACGAGCAGTACTTC. The gene calls are TRBV29-1 and TRBJ2-7, with D perhaps matching TRBD2 (7 bases). The length of the CDR3 is 14 residues. The germline V and J ends were trimmed by 7 bases and 5 bases, with 21 bases remaining between them. Germline CDR1 is SQVTM and CDR2 is ANQGSEA.

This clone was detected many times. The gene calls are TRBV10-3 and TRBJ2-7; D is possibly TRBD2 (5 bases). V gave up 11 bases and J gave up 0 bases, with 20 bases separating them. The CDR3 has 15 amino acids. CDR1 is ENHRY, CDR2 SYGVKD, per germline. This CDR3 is CASGRWEFSSYEQYF. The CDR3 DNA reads TGTGCCTCTGGGCGATGGGAGTTTAGCTCCTACGAGCAGTACTTC.

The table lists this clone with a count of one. The CDR3 is CASTYDPTRGAGELFF. In DNA form, the CDR3 reads TGTGCCAGCACCTATGACCCAACCCGAGGTGCCGGGGAGCTGTTTTTT. V usage is TRBV28 and J usage is TRBJ2-2; unclear D gene. Per the germline V gene, CDR1 is MDHEN and CDR2 is SYDVKM. The V and J ends lost 7 bases and 6 bases respectively, with 21 bases between them. The CDR3 length is 16 residues.